These T cell receptor beta chains were read from a single sample in a study of T cells of healthy individuals. Each CDR3 protein gets one entry after TCRdb re-called the 5' RACE reads with MiXCR. The sample lists 90,000 to 100,000 distinct CDR3 sequences; approximately 15% were seen once. Receptor source: a human donor in good health. Both conserved end residues are part of each CDR3. The D gene is left open where the match is weak. Clone size appears in some rows only: once, few, many, or a class for an expanded clone.

V,size,J,D,CDR3
TRBV5-1,many,TRBJ2-7,.,CASSSGSYEQYF
TRBV20-1,few,TRBJ1-5,.,CSARRTGTEGQPQHF
TRBV18,.,TRBJ2-3,.,CASSPFATSYTDTQYF
TRBV28,.,TRBJ2-5,TRBD2,CASGLLAGGFGETQYF
TRBV30,.,TRBJ2-7,TRBD1,CAWSEGQEFYEQYF
TRBV5-1,.,TRBJ2-7,.,CASSEAPSSYEQYF
TRBV6-5,few,TRBJ2-7,.,CASSSGELQYF
TRBV27,many,TRBJ2-5,.,CASSSTLRETQYF
TRBV25-1,few,TRBJ2-5,TRBD1,CASSELGLDRRKETQYF
TRBV20-1,few,TRBJ1-6,.,CSAREPSGGSAPLHF
TRBV2,.,TRBJ2-7,.,CASSALSNEQYF
TRBV29-1,few,TRBJ1-5,TRBD1,CSTRTGDNQPQHF
TRBV28,.,TRBJ2-1,TRBD2,CASLLAGGSYNEQFF
TRBV20-1,.,TRBJ2-3,.,CSAREYSDTQYF
TRBV5-1,.,TRBJ2-1,.,CASSQTSGRSFYNEQFF
TRBV18,.,TRBJ2-5,.,CASATRLQETQYF
TRBV15,many,TRBJ1-3,.,CATSRDVTGSFGNTIYF
TRBV28,few,TRBJ1-2,.,CATSPHYGYTF
TRBV5-6,.,TRBJ2-1,TRBD1,CASSPDRGTYNEQFF
TRBV19,.,TRBJ1-1,TRBD1,CASKRLDREAAFF
TRBV29-1,many,TRBJ1-1,TRBD1,CSVEPQGGNTEAFF
TRBV28,.,TRBJ2-3,TRBD2,CASSPASGNPGRYTQYF
TRBV15,many,TRBJ2-3,TRBD1,CATSRGQGDTDTQYF
TRBV10-3,many,TRBJ1-4,.,CAISESGTGGKLFF
TRBV7-2,.,TRBJ2-3,.,CASSLVRGPESLLTQYF
TRBV6-2/TRBV6-3,.,TRBJ2-2,.,CASSYSTRDTGELFF
TRBV25-1,.,TRBJ2-3,TRBD2,CASSGGLAASTDTQYF
TRBV20-1,.,TRBJ1-5,TRBD1,CSVPQGVFNQPQHF
TRBV11-2,few,TRBJ2-1,.,CASSLSGSVQFF
TRBV7-2,.,TRBJ2-1,.,CASSLVDYNEQFF
TRBV6-5,.,TRBJ2-7,TRBD2,CASTIGLAGRYEQYF
TRBV12-3/TRBV12-4,few,TRBJ2-2,.,CASYTPGELFF
TRBV12-3/TRBV12-4,.,TRBJ2-5,TRBD2,CASRLGLAESQETQYF
TRBV7-9,.,TRBJ2-3,.,CASSLEVDTQYF
TRBV18,many,TRBJ2-1,TRBD2,CASSRGTSGSSYNEQFF
TRBV29-1,few,TRBJ2-1,TRBD1,CSAPGTELNEQFF
TRBV11-2,many,TRBJ2-5,.,CASSLLDSVQETQYF